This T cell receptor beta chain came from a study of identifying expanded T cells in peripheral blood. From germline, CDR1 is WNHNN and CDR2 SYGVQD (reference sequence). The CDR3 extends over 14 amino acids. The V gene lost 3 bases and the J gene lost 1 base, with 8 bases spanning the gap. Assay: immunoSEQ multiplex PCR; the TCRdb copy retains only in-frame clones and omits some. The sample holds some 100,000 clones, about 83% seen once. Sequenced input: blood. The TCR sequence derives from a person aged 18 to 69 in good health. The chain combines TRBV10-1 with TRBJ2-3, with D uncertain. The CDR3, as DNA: TGCGCCAGCAGTGACCTACCGGGCACAGATACGCAGTATTTT. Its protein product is CASSDLPGTDTQYF.